This TCR beta chain originates from a study of shared clonotypes between healthy human individuals. This clone was observed a single time. Measured with immunoSEQ multiplex PCR; TCRdb has only the in-frame clones, and not every one. Of 2 million to 3 million clones listed, roughly 93% are singletons. V was trimmed by 3 bases and J by 5 bases, leaving 14 bases between them. The CDR3 runs 15 residues. Germline V CDR1 and CDR2: SGHRS, YFSETQ. The receptor was derived from a man between 18 and 29 years old in good health. Some clones in this sample may be carry-over from other donors' samples. The rearrangement links TRBV5-1 to TRBJ2-2, with a tentative D call TRBD2 (6 bases). The specimen sequenced was naive CD4+ T cells from PBMCs. Subset: CD45RA+ positively selected. The CDR3 nucleotides read TGCGCCAGCAGCTCGGGAGCGATACTAACCGGGGAGCTGTTTTTT. Protein sequence: CASSSGAILTGELFF.